These 12 T cell receptor beta chains originate from one sample sequenced in a study of early T cells in non-severe SARS-CoV-2 infection. TCRdb passed the 5' RACE reads through MiXCR, listing each CDR3 protein once. This table holds around 53,000 distinct CDR3 sequences, 12% found once. Sequenced sample: whole blood. These receptors all stem from an adult who was a healthcare worker with PCR-confirmed SARS-CoV-2 infection or an uninfected control (not recorded which).

The chain is built from TRBV12-3 or TRBV12-4 and TRBJ1-1; D is unclear. The CDR3 sequence is 13 residues long. The ends were cut back, 2 bases at V and 0 bases at J, with 4 bases in the middle. CDR3 amino acids: CASSLHLNTEAFF. CDR3 DNA: TGTGCCAGCAGTTTACACCTGAACACTGAAGCTTTCTTT.

This clonotype turned up a few times. The V gene is TRBV20-1, the J gene TRBJ1-2; D unclear. V lost 3 bases, J lost 8 bases, and 16 bases lay in between. The CDR3 spans 13 residues. Per the germline V gene, CDR1 is DFQATT and CDR2 is SNEGSKA (reference sequence). CDR3 coding DNA: TGCAGTGCTAGGGACGGTGGAATTGAGGGCTACACCTTC. It encodes CSARDGGIEGYTF.

Many counts were recorded for this clonotype. The chain couples TRBV12-5 to TRBJ2-5; D gene unclear. The CDR3 covers 13 residues. Germline V gene lookup returns CDR1 LGHNT and CDR2 FRNRAP. V gave up 4 bases and J gave up 7 bases, with 13 bases separating them. The CDR3 region is CASGSDSPGTQYF. The DNA for the CDR3 is TGTGCTAGTGGTTCCGACTCCCCAGGGACCCAGTACTTC.

In its sample, this clonotype was seen a few times. The chain is built from TRBV18 and TRBJ1-2; the D is unclear. This CDR3 contains 15 residues. V was cut by 2 bases and J by 4 bases, with 14 bases left in between. Per the germline V gene, CDR1 is KGHSH and CDR2 is LQKENI. CDR3 protein: CASSPTARILYGYTF. In DNA, the CDR3 is TGTGCCAGCTCACCAACGGCGCGGATCCTCTATGGCTACACCTTC.

This clonotype was counted at least ten times. The CDR3, as DNA: TGCGCCAGCAGCCAAGAAGCGTTAAGCTATGGCTACACCTTC. Translating gives CASSQEALSYGYTF. The chain recombines TRBV4-1 with TRBJ1-2; D is undetermined. V was trimmed by 0 bases and J by 4 bases, leaving 9 bases between them. Germline V gene lookup returns CDR1 MGHRA and CDR2 YSYEKL. CDR3 length: 14 amino acids.

The table lists this clonotype with many counts. The rearrangement uses TRBV19 and TRBJ1-5; 10 nucleotides match TRBD1. V shed 5 bases, J shed 6 bases, and the junction held 7 bases outside the gene matches. CDR3 size: 15 residues. Germline V gives CDR1 LNHDA, CDR2 SQIVND (reference sequence). DNA of the CDR3: TGTGCCAGTAGTCCCGACAGGGGGCGCGGTCAGCCCCAGCATTTT. Protein sequence: CASSPDRGRGQPQHF.

This clonotype was counted a few times. This chain joins TRBV29-1 and TRBJ1-1, with no clear D. Trimming removed 7 bases from V and 5 bases from J, with 8 bases in between. There are 10 residues in the CDR3. Germline loops: CDR1 SQVTM, CDR2 ANQGSEA. The CDR3 coding sequence is TGCAGCGGGCTAGGTACTGAAGCTTTCTTT. It yields the protein CSGLGTEAFF. Full variable domain (remainder filled in from reference TRBV29-1 and TRBJ1-1): SAVISQKPSRDICQRGTSLTIQCQVDSQVTMMFWYRQQPGQSLTLIATANQGSEATYESGFVIDKFPISRPNLTFSTLTVSNMSPEDSSIYLCSGLGTEAFFGQGTRLTVV.

This clonotype was seen more than once but under ten times. J is TRBJ2-4 and V is TRBV4-3; D unclear. Trimming cost V 0 bases and J 0 bases, with 12 bases left between them. Germline loops: CDR1 LGHNA, CDR2 YSLEER. The CDR3 has 17 amino acids. The CDR3 nucleotides read TGCGCCAGCAGCCAAGATCAGACGGGCCTAGCCAAAAACATTCAGTACTTC. This gives the protein CASSQDQTGLAKNIQYF.

This clonotype was counted at least ten times. The chain recombines TRBV5-4 with TRBJ2-3; 7 bases agree with TRBD2. The germline V gene encodes CDR1 SGHNT and CDR2 YYREEE (reference sequence). V lost 5 bases to trimming and J lost 2 bases; unmatched junction nucleotides: 8. CDR3 length: 15 residues. The CDR3 nucleotides are TGTGCCAGCAGTTGGGGGGGAGAGACCACAGATACGCAGTATTTT. Its translation: CASSWGGETTDTQYF. Complete variable domain (other parts from reference TRBV5-4 and TRBJ2-3): ETGVTQSPTHLIKTRGQQVTLRCSSQSGHNTVSWYQQALGQGPQFIFQYYREEENGRGNFPPRFSGLQFPNYSSELNVNALELDDSALYLCASSWGGETTDTQYFGPGTRLTVL.

The chain joins TRBV2 to TRBJ2-1; D is unresolved. The CDR3 covers 11 residues. Between the trimmed V and J ends, which lost 3 bases and 9 bases, there was a span of 6 bases. Germline V CDR1 and CDR2: SNHLY, FYNNEI. The CDR3 here is CASSDPFEQFF. CDR3 DNA: TGTGCCAGCAGTGATCCCTTTGAGCAGTTCTTC.

The chain carries TRBV28 and TRBJ1-2; tentatively, D is TRBD1 (6 bases). With 6 bases removed from V and 4 bases from J, the gap between germline ends came to 12 bases. The CDR3 runs to 13 residues. Germline CDR1 and CDR2: MDHEN and SYDVKM. CDR3 in DNA: TGTGCCAGCAGCCCCGACAGGATCTATGGCTACACCTTC. Translation gives CASSPDRIYGYTF.

This sequence joins TRBV7-2 and TRBJ2-7; tentatively, D is TRBD1 or TRBD2 (5 bases each). Deletions cut 5 bases from V and 2 bases from J, with 16 bases between. The CDR3 has 15 amino acids. Germline CDR1 is SGHTA and CDR2 is FQGNSA. The CDR3 loop is CASSQAGTAAYEQYF. The DNA of the CDR3 is TGTGCCAGCAGCCAAGCAGGGACGGCAGCCTACGAGCAGTACTTC.